This entry concerns a single TCR beta chain. This record belongs to a study of blood T cell repertoires in COVID-19. Study at large: Collection of acute and convalescent COVID-19 samples took place in the United States, Italy and Spain.

Repertoires were generated with immunoSEQ multiplex PCR, while TCRdb's copy carries only in-frame clones and drops some. The table lists about 260,000 clones, over 80% of them singletons. The source is a woman in her forties who had recovered from COVID-19. Sequencing was carried out using peripheral blood.

The CDR3 here is CASSPQYEQYF. CDR3 sequence (DNA): TGTGCCAGCAGCCCCCAGTACGAGCAGTACTTC. The chain links TRBV7-6 to TRBJ2-7, with D unclear. The CDR3 is 11 amino acids. CDR1 and CDR2 (germline): SGHVS, FNYEAQ. V shed 5 bases and J shed 4 bases, with 6 bases lying between them.